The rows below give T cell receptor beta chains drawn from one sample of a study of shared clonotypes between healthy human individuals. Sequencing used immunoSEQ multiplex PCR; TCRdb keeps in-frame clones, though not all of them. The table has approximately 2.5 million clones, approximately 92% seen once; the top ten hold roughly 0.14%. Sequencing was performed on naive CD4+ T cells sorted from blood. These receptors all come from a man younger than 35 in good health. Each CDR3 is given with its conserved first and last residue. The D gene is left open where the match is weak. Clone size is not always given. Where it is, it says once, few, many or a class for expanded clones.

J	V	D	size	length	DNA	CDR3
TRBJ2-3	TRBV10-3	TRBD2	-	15	TGTGCCATCAGTTCCGGGGGGGAGTTTGCAGATACGCAGTATTTT	CAISSGGEFADTQYF
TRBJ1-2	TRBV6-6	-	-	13	TGTGCCAGCAGTTCCCCACAGGAACCTGGCTACACCTTC	CASSSPQEPGYTF
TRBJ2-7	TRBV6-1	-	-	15	TGTGCCAGCAGCCTCCTTGGGGGGTTCGAGCTCGGGCAGTACTTC	CASSLLGGFELGQYF
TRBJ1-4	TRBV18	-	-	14	TGTGCCAGCTCACCTCGGGGACTTAATGAAAAACTGTTTTTT	CASSPRGLNEKLFF
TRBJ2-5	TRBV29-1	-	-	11	TGCAGCGTTGCAGGGGCAGAGACCCAGTACTTC	CSVAGAETQYF
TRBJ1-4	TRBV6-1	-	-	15	TGTGCCAGCAGTGGGAAAAGAGGGACTAATGAAAAACTGTTTTTT	CASSGKRGTNEKLFF
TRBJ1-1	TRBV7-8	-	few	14	TGTGCCAGCAGCCCGAGACAGAGGAACACTGAAGCTTTCTTT	CASSPRQRNTEAFF
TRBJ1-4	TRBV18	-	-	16	TGTGCCAGCTCACTAGAGGTCGTCCAGGGAAATGAAAAACTGTTTTTT	CASSLEVVQGNEKLFF
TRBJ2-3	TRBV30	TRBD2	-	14	TGTGCCTGGAGTAGACTAGCCGGCACAGATACGCAGTATTTT	CAWSRLAGTDTQYF
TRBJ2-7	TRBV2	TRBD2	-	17	TGTGCCAGCAGTGACCTAGCGGGGGCGAGCCTCTCCTACGAGCAGTACTTC	CASSDLAGASLSYEQYF
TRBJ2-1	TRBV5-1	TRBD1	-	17	TGCGCCAGCAGCCTACAAGGCGGGACAGGGGTTTACAATGAGCAGTTCTTC	CASSLQGGTGVYNEQFF
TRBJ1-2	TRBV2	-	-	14	TGTGCCAGCAGGGCTTGGGGGGCTGCCAATGGCTACACCTTC	CASRAWGAANGYTF
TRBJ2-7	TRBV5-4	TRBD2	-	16	TGTGCCAGCAGTTCAGGAGTAGCGGGAGCGACTCTCGAGCAGTACTTC	CASSSGVAGATLEQYF
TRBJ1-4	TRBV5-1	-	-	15	TGCGCCAGCAGCTTGGGTACAGCCCCTAATGAAAAACTGTTTTTT	CASSLGTAPNEKLFF
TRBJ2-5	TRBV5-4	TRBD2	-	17	TGTGCCAGCAGCCTTAGCGGGAGTGGCTTTAGAGGAGAGACCCAGTACTTC	CASSLSGSGFRGETQYF
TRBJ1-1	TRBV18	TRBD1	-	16	TGTGCCAGCTCCGCTATATTACAGGGGATGAACACTGAAGCTTTCTTT	CASSAILQGMNTEAFF
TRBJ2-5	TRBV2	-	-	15	TGTGCCAGCAGTCAAAACCGCGGACAGACAGAGACCCAGTACTTC	CASSQNRGQTETQYF
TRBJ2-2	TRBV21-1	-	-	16	TGTGCCAGCAGCTATATTGGGGAGTTCGACACCGGGGAGCTGTTTTTT	CASSYIGEFDTGELFF
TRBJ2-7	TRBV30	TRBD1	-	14	TGTGCCTGGAGCGCCGGGACAGGGGCCTACGAGCAGTACTTC	CAWSAGTGAYEQYF
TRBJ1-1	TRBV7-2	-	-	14	TGTGCCAGCAGCTCTCAGCAGGCGAACACTGAAGCTTTCTTT	CASSSQQANTEAFF
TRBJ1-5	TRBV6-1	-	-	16	TGTGCCAGCAGTGATCCAGACAGAGTGGGCAATCAGCCCCAGCATTTT	CASSDPDRVGNQPQHF
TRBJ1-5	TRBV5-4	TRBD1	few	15	TGTGCCAGCAGCTTGAAGGGGGCTGGCAATCAGCCCCAGCATTTT	CASSLKGAGNQPQHF
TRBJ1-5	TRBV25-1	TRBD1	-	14	TGTGCCAGCAGACAGACAGGGAGCAATCAGCCCCAGCATTTT	CASRQTGSNQPQHF
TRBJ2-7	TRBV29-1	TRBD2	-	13	TGCAGCGCGGGCCCGGGAGGGTCCTACGAGCAGTACTTC	CSAGPGGSYEQYF
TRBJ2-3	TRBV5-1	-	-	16	TGCGCCAGCAGCTCCCAGCTGGGCAGGGGGGCAGATACGCAGTATTTT	CASSSQLGRGADTQYF
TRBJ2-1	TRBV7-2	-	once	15	TGTGCCAGCAGCTTAGGGGGGACCCTTGGGAATGAGCAGTTCTTC	CASSLGGTLGNEQFF
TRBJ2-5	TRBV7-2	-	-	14	TGTGCCAGCAGCTTAGCTCGGTCCCAAGAGACCCAGTACTTC	CASSLARSQETQYF
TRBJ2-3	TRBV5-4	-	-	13	TGTGCCAGCAAAGCGTCTAGCACAGATACGCAGTATTTT	CASKASSTDTQYF
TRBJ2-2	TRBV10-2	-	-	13	TGCGCCAGCAGTGAGGGACTGGCCGGGGAGCTGTTTTTT	CASSEGLAGELFF
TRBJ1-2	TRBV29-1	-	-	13	TGCAGCGTTGAATCTGGAACCAGCTATGGCTACACCTTC	CSVESGTSYGYTF
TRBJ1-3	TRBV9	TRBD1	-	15	TGTGCCAGCAGCGTAGCGCCGGGACAGGGAAACACCATATATTTT	CASSVAPGQGNTIYF
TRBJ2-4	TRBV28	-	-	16	TGTGCCAGCGGCTCACCGACCACCAGGTTTTATTACGCTCAGTACTTC	CASGSPTTRFYYAQYF
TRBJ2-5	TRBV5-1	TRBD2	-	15	TGCGCCAGCAGCGCCGGGACTAGCGGACAAGAGACCCAGTACTTC	CASSAGTSGQETQYF
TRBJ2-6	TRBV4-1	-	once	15	TGCGCCAGCAGCCAAGCTTCCTCCGGGGCCAACGTCCTGACTTTC	CASSQASSGANVLTF
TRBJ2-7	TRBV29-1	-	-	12	TGCAGCGTTGCCGGCCGTCGCTACGAGCAGTACTTC	CSVAGRRYEQYF
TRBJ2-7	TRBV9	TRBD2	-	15	TGTGCCAGCAGCGTAGGGCGGACTAGCGGGAGCGAGCAGTACTTC	CASSVGRTSGSEQYF
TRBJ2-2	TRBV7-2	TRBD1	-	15	TGTGCCAGCAGCTTCAGACAGGGGGCGATCGGGGAGCTGTTTTTT	CASSFRQGAIGELFF
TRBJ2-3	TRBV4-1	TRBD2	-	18	TGCGCCAGCAGCCAGTATAGGACTAGCCCCCAAGGCACAGATACGCAGTATTTT	CASSQYRTSPQGTDTQYF
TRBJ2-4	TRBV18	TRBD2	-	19	TGTGCCAGCTCGCAGGGACTAGCGGGAGAAGGGGGCCATAAAAACATTCAGTACTTC	CASSQGLAGEGGHKNIQYF
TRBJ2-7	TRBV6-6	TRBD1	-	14	TGTGCCAGCAGTTACTTGACAGGGGGGTACGAGCAGTACTTC	CASSYLTGGYEQYF